A single sample is the source of the 24 T cell receptor beta chains below, sequenced in a study of blood T cell repertoires in COVID-19. The method was immunoSEQ multiplex PCR; TCRdb's version includes in-frame clones alone and lacks a portion of them. Of around 180,000 clones listed, about 74% were seen once; the top ten hold around 3%. Sequenced material: peripheral blood. The receptor set was obtained from a woman older than 75 with acute or convalescent COVID-19.

The V gene is TRBV5-1, the J gene TRBJ2-5; D is possibly TRBD1 (7 bases). CDR1 is SGHRS and CDR2 is YFSETQ in the germline V gene. CDR3 length: 15 residues. Trimming took off 2 bases at V and 5 bases at J, with 16 bases between the two ends. The CDR3: CASSFQTGRDETQYF. CDR3 DNA: TGCGCCAGCAGCTTCCAGACAGGGCGGGACGAGACCCAGTACTTC.

The chain has TRBV6-5 and TRBJ1-6; D possibly corresponds to TRBD1 (5 bases). Deletions cut 6 bases from V and 7 bases from J, with 13 bases between. The CDR3 is 14 residues long. From germline, CDR1 is MNHEY and CDR2 SVGAGI. CDR3 in amino acids: CASRPRGVNSPLHF. DNA of the CDR3: TGTGCCAGCAGACCGCGGGGGGTCAATTCACCCCTCCACTTT.

V is TRBV10-3 and J is TRBJ2-7, with D possibly matching TRBD1 (5 bases). The CDR3 loop spans 13 amino acids. V was trimmed by 5 bases and J by 3 bases, leaving 11 bases between them. In germline, CDR1 is ENHRY, CDR2 SYGVKD. In DNA form, the CDR3 reads TGTGCCATCAGTCAACAGGACAACTACGAGCAGTACTTC. It codes for CAISQQDNYEQYF.

This chain joins TRBV28 and TRBJ1-4, with 11 bases identical to TRBD1. Per germline, CDR1 MDHEN and CDR2 SYDVKM. CDR3 length: 16 amino acids. V trimming: 5 bases; J trimming: 6 bases; junction bases outside the gene matches: 8. The CDR3 DNA follows: TGTGCCAGCAGTCTTGACCCGGGACAGGGGGATGAAAAACTGTTTTTT. Residues: CASSLDPGQGDEKLFF.

At least ten counts were recorded for this clone. This chain uses TRBV2 with TRBJ1-1; TRBD1 might be the D (6 bases). The CDR3 length is 12 residues. Trimming left V 3 bases short and J 11 bases short, with 13 bases between. Per germline, CDR1 SNHLY and CDR2 FYNNEI. In DNA, the CDR3 is TGTGCCAGCAGTGATGACGCAGGGGAGGCTTTCTTT. Translation gives CASSDDAGEAFF.

This clone showed up just a few times. This may stem from a read error, because a much larger clone lies one nucleotide away. The same CDR3 can be traced to other DNA sequences in this sample. The V gene is TRBV6-2 or TRBV6-3, the J gene TRBJ2-7; no clear D gene. The CDR3 loop spans 12 amino acids. The ends were cut back, 6 bases at V and 0 bases at J, with 6 bases in the middle. Germline CDR1 and CDR2: MNHEY and SVGEGT. This CDR3 is CASSFSSYEQYF. The CDR3 coding sequence is TGTGCCAGCAGCTTCAGCTCCTACGAGCAGTACTTC.

The sample holds a few counts of this clone. The rearrangement joins TRBV27 to TRBJ2-7, with D maybe TRBD2 (6 bases). The CDR3 has 17 residues. The V gene lost 0 bases and the J gene lost 2 bases, with 17 bases spanning the gap. Germline CDR1 and CDR2: MNHEY and SMNVEV (reference sequence). CDR3 sequence (DNA): TGTGCCAGCAGTTTATCTGGAGGGCACCTAAGCCCCTACGAGCAGTACTTC. Translating it yields CASSLSGGHLSPYEQYF.

The J gene is TRBJ2-7, the V gene TRBV6-6, with TRBD1 as a possible D gene (7 bases). Trimming stripped 5 bases from V and 4 bases from J, with 12 bases between. The CDR3 extends over 13 amino acids. Germline V CDR1 and CDR2: MNHNY, SVGAGI (reference sequence). The CDR3 loop is CASSRGTDYEQYF. CDR3 nucleotides: TGTGCCAGCAGTCGCGGGACAGATTACGAGCAGTACTTC.

As concerns this clone: The same CDR3 can be traced to other DNA sequences in this sample. The genes are TRBV19 and TRBJ1-5, with 9 bases aligning to TRBD1. This CDR3 region has 14 residues. CDR1 is LNHDA, CDR2 SQIVND, per germline (reference sequence). With 5 bases clipped from V and 4 bases from J, the junction kept 3 bases outside the gene matches. Here the CDR3 reads CASSPTGGNQPQHF. The CDR3 bases are TGTGCCAGTAGTCCGACAGGGGGAAATCAGCCCCAGCATTTT.

This clone was counted a few times. This sample includes further DNA sequences coding for the same CDR3. This chain joins TRBV14 and TRBJ2-2; no clear D gene. Trimming removed 2 bases from V and 3 bases from J, with 4 bases in between. Germline CDR1 SGHDN, CDR2 FVKESK. This CDR3 spans 13 amino acids. DNA for the CDR3: TGTGCCAGCAGCCAACTAGACACCGGGGAGCTGTTTTTT. It encodes CASSQLDTGELFF.

This chain links TRBV10-2 with TRBJ2-1, with TRBD2 matching 11 bases. The CDR3 is made up of 14 amino acids. V trimming: 6 bases; J trimming: 7 bases; junction bases outside the gene matches: 5. Germline V gene sequence: CDR1 WSHSY, CDR2 SAAADI. CDR3 residues: CASRLAGVGNEQFF. CDR3 DNA sequence: TGCGCCAGCAGACTAGCGGGAGTTGGAAATGAGCAGTTCTTC.

The rearrangement links TRBV7-2 to TRBJ1-1; possibly TRBD1 for D (5 bases). V was shortened by 1 base and J by 3 bases, with 12 bases between the two germline ends. The CDR3 extends over 15 amino acids. Germline CDR1 SGHTA, CDR2 FQGNSA. The CDR3 here is CASSLVRALDTEAFF. The CDR3 DNA follows: TGTGCCAGCAGCTTAGTCAGGGCATTGGACACTGAAGCTTTCTTT.

The chain joins TRBV18 to TRBJ2-5; D may be TRBD1 (5 bases). Trimming stripped 4 bases from V and 5 bases from J, with 14 bases between. CDR3 length: 14 residues. Germline V gene lookup returns CDR1 KGHSH and CDR2 LQKENI. CDR3 DNA: TGTGCCAGCTCACAGGGGTCTAAGGATGAGACCCAGTACTTC. Residues: CASSQGSKDETQYF.

The V and J genes are TRBV24-1 and TRBJ1-6, with 7 bases identical to TRBD1. The CDR3 spans 15 residues. Trimming took 4 bases from V and 7 from J; bases not matched to a gene: 6. Looked up from germline, CDR1 is KGHDR and CDR2 is SFDVKD. The CDR3 loop is CATSEGGQANSPLHF. CDR3 sequence (DNA): TGTGCCACCAGTGAGGGCGGACAGGCAAATTCACCCCTCCACTTT.

The chain uses TRBV4-1 and TRBJ2-2, with 7 bases that match TRBD1. This CDR3 has 17 residues. Germline V gives CDR1 MGHRA, CDR2 YSYEKL. V gave up 2 bases and J gave up 5 bases; unmatched junction bases: 11. The CDR3 here is CASSQLYRGRGTGELFF. The DNA for the CDR3 is TGCGCCAGCAGCCAATTGTACAGGGGAAGAGGAACCGGGGAGCTGTTTTTT.

This clone has just a few counts. This chain connects TRBV5-1 to TRBJ1-6, with 8 bases matching TRBD1. Unmatched junction bases numbered 3, after V lost 4 bases and J lost 9 bases. Germline V CDR1 and CDR2: SGHRS, YFSETQ. The CDR3 length is 13 residues. CDR3 protein: CASSPGTGSPLHF. The CDR3 DNA reads TGCGCCAGCAGCCCCGGGACAGGTTCACCCCTCCACTTT.

This clone is medium-sized (0.01 to 0.1%) within its sample. The chain has TRBV19 and TRBJ2-6; a weak D match, TRBD1 (5 bases). This CDR3 is built from 16 residues. Germline assignment: CDR1 LNHDA and CDR2 SQIVND (reference sequence). V lost 0 bases and J 2 bases, leaving 8 bases between the germline ends. The CDR3 reads CASSIDIGAGANVLTF. The DNA for the CDR3 is TGTGCCAGTAGTATAGATATAGGGGCTGGGGCCAACGTCCTGACTTTC.

This chain links TRBV3-1 (or the pseudogene TRBV3-2) with TRBJ1-1, with 9 bases aligning to TRBD1. The germline gives CDR1 LGHDT, CDR2 YNNKEL (reference sequence). Trimming took 4 bases from V and 5 from J; bases not matched to a gene: 8. The CDR3 length is 15 residues. CDR3 sequence: CASSPQGQGWTEAFF. CDR3 bases: TGTGCCAGCAGCCCGCAGGGACAGGGATGGACTGAAGCTTTCTTT.

This chain connects TRBV5-4 to TRBJ1-5; D call uncertain. From germline, CDR1 is SGHNT and CDR2 YYREEE (reference sequence). This CDR3 has 14 amino acids. V was cut by 4 bases and J by 4 bases, with 12 bases left in between. The CDR3 sequence is CASSRIGENQPQHF. CDR3 coding DNA: TGTGCCAGCAGCCGTATCGGGGAGAATCAGCCCCAGCATTTT.

The V and J genes are TRBV5-5 and TRBJ1-2; D is uncertain. Trimming left V 4 bases short and J 4 bases short, with 17 bases between. This CDR3 has 15 amino acids. CDR1 SGHKS and CDR2 YYEKEE come from the germline V gene (reference sequence). The chain's CDR3 is CASSQQQSSGYGYTF. The DNA of the CDR3 is TGTGCCAGCAGCCAGCAACAGTCCTCTGGCTATGGCTACACCTTC.

This clone was recorded at least ten times. The rearrangement uses TRBV11-1 and TRBJ2-7, with 11 bases that match TRBD2. CDR1 and CDR2 (germline): SGHAT, FQDESV (reference sequence). The CDR3 consists of 16 residues. J was trimmed by 5 bases and V by 1 base; bases with no gene match: 7. This CDR3 is CASSLEIGLAGHEQYF. The DNA of the CDR3 is TGTGCCAGCAGCTTAGAGATCGGACTAGCGGGCCACGAGCAGTACTTC.

J is TRBJ1-1 and V is TRBV19, with unresolved D. The length of the CDR3 is 13 residues. Germline-derived CDR1 and CDR2 are LNHDA and SQIVND (reference sequence). V was cut by 4 bases and J by 3 bases, with 9 bases left in between. CDR3 protein: CASSTGSDTEAFF. In DNA, the CDR3 is TGTGCCAGTAGTACCGGGTCAGACACTGAAGCTTTCTTT.

V usage is TRBV27 and J usage is TRBJ1-1; TRBD1 agrees at 10 bases. This CDR3 is built from 16 residues. Germline assignment: CDR1 MNHEY and CDR2 SMNVEV (reference sequence). V was pared by 4 bases and J by 1 base, with 6 bases of the junction left unmatched. The CDR3 protein is CASSSHRDRGNTEAFF. The CDR3, as DNA: TGTGCCAGCAGTTCGCACCGGGACAGGGGGAACACTGAAGCTTTCTTT.

The chain uses TRBV7-2 and TRBJ2-3; D not certain. The V and J ends lost 5 bases and 2 bases respectively, with 2 bases between them. Germline lookup yields CDR1 SGHTA and CDR2 FQGNSA. The CDR3 extends over 11 amino acids. CDR3 protein: CASSLTDTQYF. CDR3 bases: TGTGCCAGCAGCCTCACAGATACGCAGTATTTT. The full variable domain, completed using reference TRBV7-2 and TRBJ2-3, is GAGVSQSPSNKVTEKGKDVELRCDPISGHTALYWYRQSLGQGLEFLIYFQGNSAPDKSGLPSDRFSAERTGGSVSTLTIQRTQQEDSAVYLCASSLTDTQYFGPGTRLTVL.